This TCR beta chain was found in a study of cytomegalovirus exposure and HLA in healthy donors. Overall study: It was reported in a later analysis that the same platform had been used for the 120 or so validation repertoires as for the roughly 700 first-cohort repertoires. Notes on the study in general: Rare sequences made up most TCRs, while some public TCRs were found in many donors.

These donors were members of the roughly 110-subject validation cohort, a group separate from the approximately 680-subject first cohort. Generated by immunoSEQ multiplex PCR, the TCRdb table keeps only in-frame clones and is missing some. The data show roughly 60,000 clones, over 90% seen once. Turning to this clone: Its antigen remains unknown.

The clonotype was recovered from a man younger than 35 in good health and CMV-seronegative. The sequenced material came from PBMCs.

The CDR3 DNA reads TGTGCCTGTGACAGGGGTGGTGGAAACACCATATATTTT. The encoded protein is CACDRGGGNTIYF. The rearrangement links TRBV30 to TRBJ1-3; 8 bases map to TRBD1. Germline values: CDR1 GTSNPN, CDR2 SVGIG (reference sequence). V was clipped by 6 bases and J by 3 bases; unmatched bases: 4. The CDR3 runs to 13 residues.